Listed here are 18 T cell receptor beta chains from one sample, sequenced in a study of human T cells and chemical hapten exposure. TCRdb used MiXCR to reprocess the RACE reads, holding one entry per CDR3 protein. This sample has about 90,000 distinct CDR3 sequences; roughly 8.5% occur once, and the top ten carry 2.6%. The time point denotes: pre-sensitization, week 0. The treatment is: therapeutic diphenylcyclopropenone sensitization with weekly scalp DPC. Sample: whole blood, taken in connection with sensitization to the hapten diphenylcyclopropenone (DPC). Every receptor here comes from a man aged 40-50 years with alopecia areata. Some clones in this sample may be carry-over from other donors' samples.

CDR3 DNA sequence: TGTGCCAGCAGTGAAAGTCACAGAGACCTCAAAGAGACCCAGTACTTC. Protein sequence: CASSESHRDLKETQYF. This rearrangement joins TRBV2 to TRBJ2-5; D is unclear. V was cut by 2 bases and J by 3 bases, with 16 bases left in between. The germline V gene has CDR1 SNHLY and CDR2 FYNNEI. This CDR3 is built from 16 residues.

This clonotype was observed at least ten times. In DNA, the CDR3 is TGTGCCAGCAGTGAACCACAGGGATACACTGAAGCTTTCTTT. This codes for CASSEPQGYTEAFF. The chain joins TRBV6-2 or TRBV6-3 to TRBJ1-1; possibly TRBD1 for D (6 bases). The CDR3 has 14 amino acids. Germline V gene data show CDR1 as MNHEY and CDR2 as SVGEGT. V was trimmed by 5 bases and J by 3 bases, leaving 13 bases between them.

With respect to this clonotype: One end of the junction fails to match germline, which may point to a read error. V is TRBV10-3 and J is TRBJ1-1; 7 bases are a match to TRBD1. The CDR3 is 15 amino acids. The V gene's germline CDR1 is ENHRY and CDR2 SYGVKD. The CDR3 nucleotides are TGTTCCATCAGTGAAAGACAGGGTTTGAACACTGAAGCTTTCTTT. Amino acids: CSISERQGLNTEAFF.

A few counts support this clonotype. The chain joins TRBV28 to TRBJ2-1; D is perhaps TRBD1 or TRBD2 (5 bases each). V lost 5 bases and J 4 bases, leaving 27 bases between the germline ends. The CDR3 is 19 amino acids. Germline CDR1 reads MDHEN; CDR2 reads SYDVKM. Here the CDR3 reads CASSRGLRGPENGYNEQFF. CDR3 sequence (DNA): TGTGCCAGCAGTAGGGGCCTGAGGGGTCCGGAGAACGGGTACAATGAGCAGTTCTTC. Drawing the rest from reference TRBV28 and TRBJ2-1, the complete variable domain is DVKVTQSSRYLVKRTGEKVFLECVQDMDHENMFWYRQDPGLGLRLIYFSYDVKMKEKGDIPEGYSVSREKKERFSLILESASTNQTSMYLCASSRGLRGPENGYNEQFFGPGTRLTVL.

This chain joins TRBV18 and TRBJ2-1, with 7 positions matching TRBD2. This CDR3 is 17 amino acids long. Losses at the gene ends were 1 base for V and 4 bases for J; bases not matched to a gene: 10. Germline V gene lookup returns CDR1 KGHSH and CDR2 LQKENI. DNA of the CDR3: TGTGCCAGCTCACCACGGTCTAGCGGAAATCTTTACAATGAGCAGTTCTTC. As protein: CASSPRSSGNLYNEQFF.

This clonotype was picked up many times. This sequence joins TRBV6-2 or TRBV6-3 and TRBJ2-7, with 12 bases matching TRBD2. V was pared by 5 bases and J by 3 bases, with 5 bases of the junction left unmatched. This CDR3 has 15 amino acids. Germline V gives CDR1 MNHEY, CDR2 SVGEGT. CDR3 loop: CASSLAGGPIYEQYV. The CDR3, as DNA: TGTGCCAGCAGTCTAGCGGGAGGGCCAATCTACGAGCAGTACGTC.

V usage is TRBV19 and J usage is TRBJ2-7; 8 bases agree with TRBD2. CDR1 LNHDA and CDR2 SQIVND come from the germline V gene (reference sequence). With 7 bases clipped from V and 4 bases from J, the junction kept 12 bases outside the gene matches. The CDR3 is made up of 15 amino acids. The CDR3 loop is CASILPAGVGYEQYV. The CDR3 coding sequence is TGTGCCAGTATCCTCCCAGCGGGAGTTGGTTACGAGCAGTACGTC.

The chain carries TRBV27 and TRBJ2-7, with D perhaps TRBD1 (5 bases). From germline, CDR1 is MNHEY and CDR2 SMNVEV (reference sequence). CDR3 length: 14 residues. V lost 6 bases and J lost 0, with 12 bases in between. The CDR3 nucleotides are TGTGCCAGCAGCCCAGGGATAGACTCCTACGAGCAGTACTTC. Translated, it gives CASSPGIDSYEQYF.

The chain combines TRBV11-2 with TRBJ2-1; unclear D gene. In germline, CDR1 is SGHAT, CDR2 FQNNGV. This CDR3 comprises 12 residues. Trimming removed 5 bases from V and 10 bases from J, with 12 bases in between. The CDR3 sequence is CASSPPSTEQFF. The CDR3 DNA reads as TGTGCCAGCAGCCCCCCTTCGACGGAGCAGTTCTTC.

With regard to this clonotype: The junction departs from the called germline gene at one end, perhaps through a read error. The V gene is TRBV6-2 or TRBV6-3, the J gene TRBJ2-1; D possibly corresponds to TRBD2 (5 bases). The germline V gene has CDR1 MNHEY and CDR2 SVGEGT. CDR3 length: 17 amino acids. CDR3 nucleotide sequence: TGTGCCAGCAGTGACTCACTAGACGCCAGATCCTACAATGAGCAGTTCTTC. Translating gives CASSDSLDARSYNEQFF.

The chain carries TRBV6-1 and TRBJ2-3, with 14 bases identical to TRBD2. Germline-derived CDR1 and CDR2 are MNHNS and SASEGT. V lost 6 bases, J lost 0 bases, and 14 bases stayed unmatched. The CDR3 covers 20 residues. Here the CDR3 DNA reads TGTGCCAGCAGAGGAGGGGGACTAGCGGGAGTTCAGACTAGCACAGATACGCAGTATTTT. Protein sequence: CASRGGGLAGVQTSTDTQYF.

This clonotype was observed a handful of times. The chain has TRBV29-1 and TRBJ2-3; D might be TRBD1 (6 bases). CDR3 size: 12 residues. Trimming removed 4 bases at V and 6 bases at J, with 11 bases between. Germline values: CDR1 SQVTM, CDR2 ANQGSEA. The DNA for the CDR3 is TGCAGCGTTGTCCTCCAGGGGGATACGCAGTATTTT. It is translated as CSVVLQGDTQYF.

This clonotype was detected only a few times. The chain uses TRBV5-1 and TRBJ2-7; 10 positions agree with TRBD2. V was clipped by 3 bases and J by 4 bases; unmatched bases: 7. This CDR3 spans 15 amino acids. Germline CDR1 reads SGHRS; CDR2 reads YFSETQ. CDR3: CASSSLPGLAYEQYF. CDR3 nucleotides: TGCGCCAGCAGCTCGCTACCGGGACTAGCGTACGAGCAGTACTTC.

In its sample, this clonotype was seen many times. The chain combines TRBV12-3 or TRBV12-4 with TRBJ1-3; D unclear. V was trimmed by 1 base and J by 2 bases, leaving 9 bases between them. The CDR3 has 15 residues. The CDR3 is CASSLGVGTGNTIYF. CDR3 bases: TGTGCCAGCAGTTTAGGTGTGGGAACTGGAAACACCATATATTTT.

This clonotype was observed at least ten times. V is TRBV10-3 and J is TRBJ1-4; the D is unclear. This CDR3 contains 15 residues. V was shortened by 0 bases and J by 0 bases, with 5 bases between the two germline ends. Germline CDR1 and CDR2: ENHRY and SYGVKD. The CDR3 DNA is TGTGCCATCAGTGAGTCCTCGCCAACTAATGAAAAACTGTTTTTT. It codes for CAISESSPTNEKLFF.

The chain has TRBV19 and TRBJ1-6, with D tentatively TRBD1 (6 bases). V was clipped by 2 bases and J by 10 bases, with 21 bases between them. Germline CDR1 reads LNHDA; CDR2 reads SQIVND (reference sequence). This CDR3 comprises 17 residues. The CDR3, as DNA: TGTGCCAGTAGTATATTTGACCGGGGGCAGGGGTACTCACCCCTCCACTTT. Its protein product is CASSIFDRGQGYSPLHF.

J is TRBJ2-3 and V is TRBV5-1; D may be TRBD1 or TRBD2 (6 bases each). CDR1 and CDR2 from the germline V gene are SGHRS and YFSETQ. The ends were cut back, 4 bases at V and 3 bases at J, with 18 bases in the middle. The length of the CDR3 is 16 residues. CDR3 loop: CASSPGMGGWTDTQYF. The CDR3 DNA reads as TGCGCCAGCAGCCCTGGGATGGGGGGCTGGACAGATACGCAGTATTTT.

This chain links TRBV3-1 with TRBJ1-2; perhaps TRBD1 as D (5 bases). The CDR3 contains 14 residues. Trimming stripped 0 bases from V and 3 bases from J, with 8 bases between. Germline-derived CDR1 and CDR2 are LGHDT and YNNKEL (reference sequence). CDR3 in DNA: TGTGCCAGCAGCCAAGAGACAGCTCACTATGGCTACACCTTC. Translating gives CASSQETAHYGYTF.